This T cell receptor (beta chain) was sequenced for a study of cytomegalovirus exposure and HLA in healthy donors. V lost 6 bases and J lost 5; bases outside the gene matches: 3. The CDR3 totals 13 residues. The germline CDR1 and CDR2 sequences are KGHSH and LQKENI. The PCR had 60 Vbeta and 13 Jbeta primers. Data came from immunoSEQ multiplex PCR; TCRdb stores just in-frame clones and leaves some out. The sample has about 160,000 clones, under 85% seen once; the top ten hold over 4%. The chain employs TRBV18 and TRBJ1-5, with TRBD1 matching 8 bases. The clonotype originates from a man aged 45-60 years in good health and CMV-seropositive. The sequencing sample was made of PBMCs. CDR3 nucleotides: TGTGCCAGCTCGACGGACAGGGATCAGCCCCAGCATTTT. Its protein is CASSTDRDQPQHF. Together with reference TRBV18 and TRBJ1-5, the CDR3 gives the full variable domain: NAGVMQNPRHLVRRRGQEARLRCSPMKGHSHVYWYRQLPEEGLKFMVYLQKENIIDESGMPKERFSAEFPKEGPSILRIQQVVRGDSAAYFCASSTDRDQPQHFGDGTRLSIL.